This section outlines one TCR beta chain sequence together with its context. This sample was taken from a study of sequential checkpoint blockade in melanoma. The treatment: randomized to nivolumab then ipilimumab (arm A) or the reverse (arm B). Patients had received no earlier DNA-damaging chemotherapy. Sequencing used immunoSEQ multiplex PCR; TCRdb keeps in-frame clones, though not all of them. The table shows 12,000 to 15,000 clones, with around 72% occurring only once. This CDR3 spans 13 amino acids. The V and J ends lost 5 bases and 4 bases respectively, with 11 bases between them. The germline gives CDR1 LGHNA, CDR2 YSLEER.

The rearrangement joins TRBV4-3 to TRBJ1-2, with D possibly TRBD1 on 6 matching bases. The receptor was derived from a human donor with melanoma. Sequenced material: CD8+ T cells sorted from blood (inferred from file names), taken from a patient given nivolumab and ipilimumab in sequence. DNA for the CDR3: TGCGCCAGCAGCGAAGGACAGTCCTATGGCTACACCTTC. Its protein product is CASSEGQSYGYTF.